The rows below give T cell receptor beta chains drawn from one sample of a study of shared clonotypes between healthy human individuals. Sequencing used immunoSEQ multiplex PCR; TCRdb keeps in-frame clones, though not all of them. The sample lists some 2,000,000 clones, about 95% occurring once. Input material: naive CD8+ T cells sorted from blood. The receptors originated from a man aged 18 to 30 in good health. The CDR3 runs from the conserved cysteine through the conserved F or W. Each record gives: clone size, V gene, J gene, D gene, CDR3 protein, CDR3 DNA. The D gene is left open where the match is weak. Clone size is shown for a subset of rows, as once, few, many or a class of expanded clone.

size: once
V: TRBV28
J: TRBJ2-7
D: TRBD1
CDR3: CASSEDRDYEQYF
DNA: TGTGCCAGCAGTGAGGACAGGGACTACGAGCAGTACTTC

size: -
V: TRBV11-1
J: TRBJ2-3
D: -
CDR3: CASSLGDTQYF
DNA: TGTGCCAGCAGCTTAGGCGATACGCAGTATTTT

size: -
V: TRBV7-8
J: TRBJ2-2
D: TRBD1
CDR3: CASSLGQSTGELFF
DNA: TGTGCCAGCAGCCTGGGACAGAGCACCGGGGAGCTGTTTTTT

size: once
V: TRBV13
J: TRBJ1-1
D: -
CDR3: CASSASPNTEAFF
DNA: TGTGCCAGCAGCGCAAGCCCTAACACTGAAGCTTTCTTT

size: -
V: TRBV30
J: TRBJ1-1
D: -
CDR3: CAWGGTVNTEAFF
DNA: TGTGCCTGGGGTGGGACGGTGAACACTGAAGCTTTCTTT

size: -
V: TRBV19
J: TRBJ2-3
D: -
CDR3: CASSIASGFGTTDTQYF
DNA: TGTGCCAGTAGTATCGCCTCTGGGTTCGGAACCACAGATACGCAGTATTTT

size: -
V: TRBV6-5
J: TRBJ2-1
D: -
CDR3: CASRGGTFNEQFF
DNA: TGTGCCAGCAGGGGCGGGACTTTCAATGAGCAGTTCTTC

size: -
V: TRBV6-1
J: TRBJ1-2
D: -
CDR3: CASSGRQDTLYGYTF
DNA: TGTGCCAGCAGTGGCCGACAGGACACCCTCTATGGCTACACCTTC

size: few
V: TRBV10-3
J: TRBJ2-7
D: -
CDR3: CAISDSYEQYF
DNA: TGTGCCATCAGTGACTCCTACGAGCAGTACTTC

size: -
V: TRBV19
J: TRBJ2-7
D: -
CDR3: CASSSLWGEQYF
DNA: TGTGCCAGTAGCTCTCTGTGGGGCGAGCAGTACTTC

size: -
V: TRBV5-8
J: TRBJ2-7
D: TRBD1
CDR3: CASSLVPGTGFVYEQYF
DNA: TGTGCCAGCAGCTTAGTGCCCGGGACAGGGTTTGTCTACGAGCAGTACTTC

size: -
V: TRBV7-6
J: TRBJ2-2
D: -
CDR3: CASRPVLDTGELFF
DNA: TGTGCCAGCAGACCTGTTCTGGACACCGGGGAGCTGTTTTTT

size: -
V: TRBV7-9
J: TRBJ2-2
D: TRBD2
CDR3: CASTLGGGLVTGELFF
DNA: TGTGCCAGCACCTTGGGGGGAGGGTTGGTCACCGGGGAGCTGTTTTTT

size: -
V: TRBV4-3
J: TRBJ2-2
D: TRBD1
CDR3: CASSQTGQENTGELFF
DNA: TGCGCCAGCAGCCAGACGGGACAGGAGAACACCGGGGAGCTGTTTTTT

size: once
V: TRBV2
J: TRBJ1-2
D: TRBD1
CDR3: CASSGQGAGYGYTF
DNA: TGTGCCAGCAGTGGGCAGGGGGCAGGGTATGGCTACACCTTC

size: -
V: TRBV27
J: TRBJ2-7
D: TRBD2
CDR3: CASSSRLAGYLEQYF
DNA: TGTGCCAGCAGTTCAAGACTAGCGGGATACCTCGAGCAGTACTTC

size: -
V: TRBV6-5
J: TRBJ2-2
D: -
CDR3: CASSSVYGTGELFF
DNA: TGTGCCAGCAGTTCCGTCTACGGCACCGGGGAGCTGTTTTTT

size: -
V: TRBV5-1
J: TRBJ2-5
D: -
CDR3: CASSLGRDLEETQYF
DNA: TGCGCCAGCAGCTTGGGGAGGGATCTAGAGGAGACCCAGTACTTC

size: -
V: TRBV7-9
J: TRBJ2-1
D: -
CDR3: CASSPQRGYGNEQFF
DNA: TGTGCCAGCAGCCCCCAAAGAGGGTACGGTAATGAGCAGTTCTTC

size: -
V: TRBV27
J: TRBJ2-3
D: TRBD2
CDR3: CASSLIGGSTDTQYF
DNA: TGTGCCAGCAGTTTAATCGGGGGGAGCACAGATACGCAGTATTTT

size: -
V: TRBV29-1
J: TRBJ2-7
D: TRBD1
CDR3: CSAPGQGGEQYF
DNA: TGCAGCGCTCCGGGACAGGGTGGGGAGCAGTACTTC

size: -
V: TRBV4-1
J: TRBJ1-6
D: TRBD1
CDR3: CASSQEGQDHNSPLHF
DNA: TGCGCCAGCAGCCAAGAGGGACAGGACCATAATTCACCCCTCCACTTT

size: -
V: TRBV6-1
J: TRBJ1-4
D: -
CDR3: CASSAVDGVYNEKLFF
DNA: TGTGCCAGCAGTGCCGTGGACGGTGTCTATAATGAAAAACTGTTTTTT

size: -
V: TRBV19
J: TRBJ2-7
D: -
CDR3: CASSPPGDEQYF
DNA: TGTGCCAGTAGTCCTCCAGGGGACGAGCAGTACTTC

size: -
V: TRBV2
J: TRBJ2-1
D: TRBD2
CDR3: CASSEERESTRVWDEQFF
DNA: TGTGCCAGCAGTGAAGAGCGGGAGAGCACCCGGGTTTGGGATGAGCAGTTCTTC

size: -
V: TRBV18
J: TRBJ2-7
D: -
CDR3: CASSPGTPYEQYF
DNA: TGTGCCAGCTCACCGGGGACTCCCTACGAGCAGTACTTC

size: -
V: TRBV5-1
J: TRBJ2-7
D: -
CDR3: CASSHPGTVLEQYF
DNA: TGCGCCAGCTCCCACCCCGGCACAGTCCTTGAGCAGTACTTC

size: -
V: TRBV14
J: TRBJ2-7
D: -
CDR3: CASSQDQTRRRGEQYF
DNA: TGTGCCAGCAGCCAAGATCAAACCAGAAGACGGGGGGAGCAGTACTTC

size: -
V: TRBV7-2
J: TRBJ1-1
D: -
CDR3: CASSLEQGFRAEAFF
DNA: TGTGCCAGCAGCTTAGAGCAGGGTTTTAGGGCTGAAGCTTTCTTT

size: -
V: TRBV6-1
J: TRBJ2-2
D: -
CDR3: CASSDSAVAENTGELFF
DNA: TGTGCCAGCAGTGATTCCGCCGTAGCGGAGAACACCGGGGAGCTGTTTTTT

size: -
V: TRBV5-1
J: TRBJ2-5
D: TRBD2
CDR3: CASSLQLAGQETQYF
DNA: TGCGCCAGCAGCTTACAACTAGCGGGTCAAGAGACCCAGTACTTC

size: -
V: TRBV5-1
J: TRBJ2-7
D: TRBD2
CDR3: CASRLGVAGVYEQYF
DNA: TGCGCCAGCAGACTGGGGGTAGCGGGAGTCTACGAGCAGTACTTC

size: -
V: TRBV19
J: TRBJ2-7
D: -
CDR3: CASSPDGSSYEQYF
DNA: TGTGCCAGTAGCCCCGACGGATCCTCCTACGAGCAGTACTTC

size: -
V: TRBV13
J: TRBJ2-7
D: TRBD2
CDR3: CASSQGAGVHEQYF
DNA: TGTGCCAGCAGCCAAGGGGCGGGAGTTCACGAGCAGTACTTC

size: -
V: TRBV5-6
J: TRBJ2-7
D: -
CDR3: CASSFLSYEQYF
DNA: TGTGCCAGCAGCTTCCTTTCCTACGAGCAGTACTTC

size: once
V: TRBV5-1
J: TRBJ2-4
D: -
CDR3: CASSLGEGLAKNIQYF
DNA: TGCGCCAGCAGCTTGGGGGAAGGACTAGCCAAAAACATTCAGTACTTC

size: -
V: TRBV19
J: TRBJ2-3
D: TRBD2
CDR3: CASSTPLAGGSTDTQYF
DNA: TGTGCCAGTAGTACTCCCCTAGCGGGAGGGTCTACAGATACGCAGTATTTT

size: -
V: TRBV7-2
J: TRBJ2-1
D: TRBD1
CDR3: CASSSGTGEAEQFF
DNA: TGTGCCAGCAGCTCCGGGACAGGGGAGGCTGAGCAGTTCTTC

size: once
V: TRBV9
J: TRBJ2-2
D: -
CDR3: CASSRLNNPTGELFF
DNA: TGTGCCAGCAGCCGCCTCAACAACCCCACCGGGGAGCTGTTTTTT

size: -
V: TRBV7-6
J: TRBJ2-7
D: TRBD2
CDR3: CASSAGTSGGEQYF
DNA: TGTGCCAGCAGCGCCGGGACTAGCGGGGGGGAGCAGTACTTC

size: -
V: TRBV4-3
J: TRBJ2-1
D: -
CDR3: CASSQDRATDEQFF
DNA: TGCGCCAGCAGCCAAGATCGGGCTACGGATGAGCAGTTCTTC

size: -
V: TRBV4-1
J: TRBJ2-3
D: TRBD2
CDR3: CASSQASVGGGPTDTQYF
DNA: TGCGCCAGCAGCCAAGCTTCGGTGGGCGGGGGACCCACAGATACGCAGTATTTT

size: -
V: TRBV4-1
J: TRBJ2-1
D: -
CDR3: CASSQDPGRSLSSYNEQFF
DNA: TGCGCCAGCAGCCAAGATCCAGGGCGTTCTCTCAGCTCCTACAATGAGCAGTTCTTC

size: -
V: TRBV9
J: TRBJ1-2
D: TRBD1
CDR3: CASSPGTGGAGGYTF
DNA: TGTGCCAGCAGCCCTGGGACAGGGGGCGCAGGGGGCTACACCTTC

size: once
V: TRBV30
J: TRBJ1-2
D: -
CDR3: CAWRERVGGYYGYTF
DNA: TGTGCCTGGAGGGAACGGGTGGGGGGATACTATGGCTACACCTTC

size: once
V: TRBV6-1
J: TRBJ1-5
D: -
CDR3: CASSDLDSSNQPQHF
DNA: TGTGCCAGCAGTGATCTGGACAGTAGCAATCAGCCCCAGCATTTT

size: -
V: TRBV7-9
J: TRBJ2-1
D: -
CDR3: CASSLDNEQFF
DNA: TGTGCCAGCAGCTTAGACAATGAGCAGTTCTTC

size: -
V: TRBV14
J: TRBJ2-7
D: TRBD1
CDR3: CASSQTLGQGYEQYF
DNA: TGTGCCAGCAGCCAAACACTGGGACAGGGCTACGAGCAGTACTTC

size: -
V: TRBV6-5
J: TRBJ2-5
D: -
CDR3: CASSLGAGETQYF
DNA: TGTGCCAGCAGTCTAGGCGCCGGGGAGACCCAGTACTTC

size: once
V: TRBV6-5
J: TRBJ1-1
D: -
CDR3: CASSYYPPGNTEAFF
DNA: TGTGCCAGCAGTTACTATCCGCCCGGTAACACTGAAGCTTTCTTT

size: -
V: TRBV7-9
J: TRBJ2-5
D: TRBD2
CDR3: CASSSPGLAGDVRAETQYF
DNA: TGTGCCAGCAGCTCGCCGGGACTAGCGGGAGATGTTCGGGCGGAGACCCAGTACTTC

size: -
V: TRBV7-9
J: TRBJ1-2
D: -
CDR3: CASSLEAGFYGYTF
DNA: TGTGCCAGCAGCTTAGAAGCAGGCTTCTATGGCTACACCTTC

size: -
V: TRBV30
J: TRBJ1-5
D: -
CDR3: CAWRKGLGQPQHF
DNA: TGTGCCTGGAGAAAGGGACTTGGGCAGCCCCAGCATTTT

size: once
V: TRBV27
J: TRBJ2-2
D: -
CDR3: CASIGLGTGELFF
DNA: TGTGCCAGCATCGGGTTGGGCACCGGGGAGCTGTTTTTT

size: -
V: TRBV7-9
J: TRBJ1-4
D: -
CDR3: CASSSENEKLFF
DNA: TGTGCCAGCAGCTCGGAAAATGAAAAACTGTTTTTT

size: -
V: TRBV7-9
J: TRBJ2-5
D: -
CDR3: CASSSTSREETQYF
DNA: TGTGCCAGCAGCTCCACCTCCAGGGAAGAGACCCAGTACTTC

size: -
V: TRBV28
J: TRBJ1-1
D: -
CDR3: CASSLLNAGQMNTEAFF
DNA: TGTGCCAGCAGTTTATTGAACGCGGGACAAATGAACACTGAAGCTTTCTTT

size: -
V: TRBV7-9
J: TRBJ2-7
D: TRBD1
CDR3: CASSLGVGGQGSYEQYF
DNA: TGTGCCAGCAGCTTAGGCGTAGGGGGACAGGGCTCCTATGAGCAGTACTTC

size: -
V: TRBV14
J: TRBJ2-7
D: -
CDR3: CASSQVGRNYEQYF
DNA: TGTGCCAGCAGCCAAGTTGGCAGGAACTACGAGCAGTACTTC

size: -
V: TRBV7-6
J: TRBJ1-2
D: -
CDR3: CASSLLPPDDIWGYTF
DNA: TGTGCCAGCAGCTTGCTGCCCCCGGACGATATATGGGGCTACACCTTC